This TCR beta chain was documented in a study of shared clonotypes between healthy human individuals. The ends were cut back, 1 base at V and 1 base at J, with 10 bases in the middle. The CDR3 is 15 residues long. Germline CDR1 is SGHTA and CDR2 is FQGNSA. The assay was immunoSEQ multiplex PCR, and TCRdb's table has in-frame clones only and misses some. The sample consists of about 2,500,000 clones, over 85% of them appearing once. This sequence was found in a man aged 18 to 30 in good health. The sequencing input was naive CD4+ T cells sorted from blood. Subset described: CD45RA+ positively selected. This chain joins TRBV7-2 and TRBJ2-5, with TRBD2 as a possible D gene (5 bases). The CDR3 is CASSLGVGVQETQYF. In DNA form, the CDR3 reads TGTGCCAGCAGCTTAGGTGTCGGGGTCCAAGAGACCCAGTACTTC.